This TCR beta chain came from a study of regulatory T cells in long-lasting Graves disease. General study points: Public clonotype sharing was higher in persistent than newly diagnosed patients.

From germline, CDR1 is MNHNS and CDR2 SASEGT. This CDR3 comprises 15 residues. The V segment lost 2 bases and the J segment 6 bases; nucleotides outside the gene matches: 7. This clonotype appeared many times. Its antigen is unidentified. Relying on iRepertoire HTBI primers and Arm-PCR of CDR3 regions, the team built TCR beta libraries. TCRdb reprocessed the multiplex PCR reads via MiXCR and lists one record per CDR3 protein. The repertoire has a few hundred thousand distinct CDR3 sequences, approximately 18% of them found once; the top ten carry 12%. Time point here: newly diagnosed GD, antithyroid drugs for less than 3 months. The TCR library was prepared using RNA isolated from PBMCs. EDTA tubes held roughly 9.2 milliliters of peripheral blood from each patient. The data were also submitted as part of a second study, on T cells in Graves' hyperthyroidism and ophthalmopathy. Per that study: Median prediction lead before ophthalmopathy onset was about 6.7 months with the model.

Sequenced here: peripheral blood mononuclear cells (PBMCs), sampled at new diagnosis, from a patient treated with antithyroid drugs. The receptor comes from a young woman with Graves disease. The chain uses TRBV6-1 and TRBJ2-7, with 10 bases matching TRBD2. The CDR3 reads CASSERSGRTGEQYF. CDR3 nucleotides: TGTGCCAGCAGTGAACGTAGCGGGAGGACGGGCGAGCAGTACTTC.